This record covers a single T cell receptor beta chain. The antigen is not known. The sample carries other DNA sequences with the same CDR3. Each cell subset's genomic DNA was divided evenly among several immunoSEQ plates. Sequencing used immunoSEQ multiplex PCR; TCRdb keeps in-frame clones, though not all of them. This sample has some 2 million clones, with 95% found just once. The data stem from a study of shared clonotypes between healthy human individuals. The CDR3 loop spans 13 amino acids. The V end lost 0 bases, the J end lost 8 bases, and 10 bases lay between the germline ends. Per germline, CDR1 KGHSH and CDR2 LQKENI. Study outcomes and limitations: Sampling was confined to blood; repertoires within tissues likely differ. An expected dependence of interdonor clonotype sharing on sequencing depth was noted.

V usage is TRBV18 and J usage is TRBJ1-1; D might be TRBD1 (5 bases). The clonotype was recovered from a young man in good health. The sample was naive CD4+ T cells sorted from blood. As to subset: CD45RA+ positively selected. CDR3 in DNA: TGTGCCAGCTCACCACCTGGCAGGACAGAAGCTTTCTTT. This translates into CASSPPGRTEAFF.